This TCR beta chain was sequenced for a study of chemoradiotherapy in HPV16-positive cancers. Findings and caveats of the study: In HPV16-positive patients, HPV-responsive T-cell expansion tracked better recurrence-free survival. Only two HPV16-positive patients supplied the functional HPV-specificity definition. Non-HPV-specific T cells did not expand in tumors during treatment, whereas candidate HPV-specific clones and E7-related motifs did.

Germline V gene data show CDR1 as SGHNT and CDR2 as YENEEA. The CDR3 contains 16 residues. Trimming shortened V by 4 bases and J by 7 bases, and 19 bases separated the two germline ends. This clone occurred a few times. As yet, its antigen is unknown. Libraries were prepared by immunoSEQ multiplex PCR; TCRdb keeps only in-frame clonotypes and omits some of them. The sample includes fewer than 15,000 clones, 80% to 90% seen only once; the top ten take 3.5%. The TCR comes from a human donor with HPV-associated anogenital cancer. The chain recombines TRBV11-3 with TRBJ2-2, with TRBD1 as a possible D gene (6 bases). The specimen comprised blood, sampled from a patient who underwent chemoradiotherapy. CDR3 region: CASSSRWDIGDGELFF. The CDR3 region has the DNA TGTGCCAGCAGCTCCCGATGGGACATTGGTGACGGGGAGCTGTTTTTT.